These 31 T cell receptor beta chains were sequenced from one sample in a study of T cells in Graves' hyperthyroidism and ophthalmopathy. Amplified TCR beta CDR3 regions derived from RNA transcripts. Primed by the HTBI set, a first-round RT-PCR was run on the TCR CDR3. TCRdb re-derived calls from the multiplex PCR reads in MiXCR, one entry per CDR3 protein. The sample consists of approximately 400,000 distinct CDR3 sequences, about 13% of them appearing once. Sequenced sample: blood. These receptors all come from a man aged 25 to 40 with Graves' hyperthyroidism that later progressed to Graves' ophthalmopathy.

Ten or more counts support this clonotype. V and J are TRBV12-3 or TRBV12-4 and TRBJ2-7; no definite D call. V gave up 3 bases and J gave up 2 bases, with 11 bases separating them. This CDR3 has 14 amino acids. CDR3 amino acids: CASSFLRAPYEQYF. Written as DNA, the CDR3 is TGTGCCAGCAGTTTCCTCCGGGCCCCCTACGAGCAGTACTTC.

The chain joins TRBV12-3 or TRBV12-4 to TRBJ2-6; D may be TRBD2 (6 bases). This CDR3 has 17 amino acids. Trimming removed 7 bases from V and 0 bases from J, with 16 bases in between. As DNA, the CDR3 is TGTGCCAGCACGCTGGGACGGAGGGTCTCTGGGGCCAACGTCCTGACTTTC. Its translation is CASTLGRRVSGANVLTF.

There are a few counts of this clonotype. The rearrangement uses TRBV29-1 and TRBJ1-1; 8 bases are shared with TRBD1. The CDR3 runs 13 residues. Trimming removed 6 bases from V and 1 base from J; junction bases left unmatched: 4. Germline CDR1 and CDR2: SQVTM and ANQGSEA. In nucleotides, the CDR3 is TGCAGCGTCGGGACAGGTCAGAACACTGAAGCTTTCTTT. It is translated as CSVGTGQNTEAFF.

This clonotype was seen more than once but under ten times. The rearrangement uses TRBV7-6 and TRBJ1-4; a possible D gene is TRBD1 (5 bases). CDR1 is SGHVS and CDR2 is FNYEAQ in the germline V gene. The CDR3 covers 13 residues. V gave up 7 bases and J gave up 7 bases, with 13 bases separating them. The CDR3 sequence is CASNRGGGEKLFF. DNA for the CDR3: TGTGCCAGCAACCGCGGGGGTGGTGAAAAACTGTTTTTT. Using reference TRBV7-6 and TRBJ1-4 for the parts outside the CDR3, the full variable domain is GAGVSQSPRYKVTKRGQDVALRCDPISGHVSLYWYRQALGQGPEFLTYFNYEAQQDKSGLPNDRFSAERPEGSISTLTIQRTEQRDSAMYRCASNRGGGEKLFFGSGTQLSVL.

This clonotype showed up many times. A read error may account for a junction end that differs from germline. The chain is built from TRBV28 and TRBJ1-2; TRBD1 agrees at 8 bases. The CDR3 covers 14 residues. Germline-derived CDR1 and CDR2 are MDHEN and SYDVKM. As DNA, the CDR3 is TGCGCCAGCACACCGGGACAGGACAACTATGGCTACACCTTC. Amino acids: CASTPGQDNYGYTF.

The chain combines TRBV7-9 with TRBJ1-1, with 8 bases aligning to TRBD1. The J segment lost 4 bases and the V segment lost 2 bases, leaving 9 bases of the junction unmatched. The CDR3 has 16 amino acids. CDR1 and CDR2 from the germline V gene are SEHNR and FQNEAQ (reference sequence). The chain's CDR3 is CASSLPLGQGGTEAFF. CDR3 nucleotide sequence: TGTGCCAGCAGCTTACCTCTTGGACAGGGCGGCACTGAAGCTTTCTTT.

This clonotype was seen repeatedly, ten times or more. V is TRBV20-1 and J is TRBJ2-7, with D maybe TRBD2 (7 bases). Germline CDR1 reads DFQATT; CDR2 reads SNEGSKA (reference sequence). Trimming stripped 6 bases from V and 0 bases from J, with 12 bases between. The CDR3 loop spans 13 amino acids. CDR3 sequence (DNA): TGCAGTGCAGGGGGGGTCAGCTCCTACGAGCAGTACTTC. Its translation: CSAGGVSSYEQYF.

This clonotype was seen ten or more times. The chain couples TRBV11-1 to TRBJ2-1; either TRBD1 or TRBD2 may supply D (5 bases each). The V and J ends lost 5 bases and 6 bases respectively, with 11 bases between them. The CDR3 loop spans 13 amino acids. CDR1 and CDR2 from the germline V gene are SGHAT and FQDESV (reference sequence). In nucleotides, the CDR3 is TGTGCCAGCAGCCTCCGGGACGGCAATGAGCAGTTCTTC. It codes for CASSLRDGNEQFF.

V usage is TRBV7-2 and J usage is TRBJ1-2, with 7 bases that match TRBD1. This CDR3 region has 15 residues. Germline V lookup: CDR1 SGHTA, CDR2 FQGNSA. J was trimmed by 8 bases and V by 5 bases; bases with no gene match: 14. Written as DNA, the CDR3 is TGTGCCAGCAGCCTGGGACAGTCTGTACCCGACGGCTACACCTTC. Translating gives CASSLGQSVPDGYTF.

This clonotype was recorded a few times. The gene calls are TRBV12-3 or TRBV12-4 and TRBJ2-3; perhaps TRBD2 as D (6 bases). Trimming took 5 bases from V and 0 from J, leaving 12 bases between them. The CDR3 runs 15 residues. CDR3 DNA sequence: TGTGCCAGCAGTCCCTCAGGGACTAGCACAGATACGCAGTATTTT. Encoded protein: CASSPSGTSTDTQYF.

In its sample, this clonotype was seen many times. This chain uses TRBV7-9 with TRBJ1-4, with 9 bases that match TRBD1. The CDR3 length is 14 residues. Germline CDR1 SEHNR, CDR2 FQNEAQ (reference sequence). The J segment lost 6 bases and the V segment lost 5 bases, leaving 4 bases of the junction unmatched. CDR3 in amino acids: CASSVTGGDEKLFF. The DNA for the CDR3 is TGTGCCAGCAGCGTCACAGGGGGCGATGAAAAACTGTTTTTT.

The count of this clonotype is one. The chain couples TRBV20-1 to TRBJ2-5; D is unresolved. This CDR3 contains 10 residues. The germline gives CDR1 DFQATT, CDR2 SNEGSKA (reference sequence). The V end lost 2 bases, the J end lost 5 bases, and 3 bases lay between the germline ends. The DNA of the CDR3 is TGCAGTGCTAGATTGGAGACCCAGTACTTC. Translated: CSARLETQYF.

This clonotype was found many times. The chain links TRBV20-1 to TRBJ1-5, with D unresolved. Trimming removed 6 bases at V and 0 bases at J, with 12 bases between. The length of the CDR3 is 14 residues. In germline, CDR1 is DFQATT, CDR2 SNEGSKA (reference sequence). CDR3 sequence (DNA): TGCAGTGCCCCGGACGGAAATAGCAATCAGCCCCAGCATTTT. The encoded protein is CSAPDGNSNQPQHF.

This clonotype occurred a few times. The chain uses TRBV18 and TRBJ2-7; D is tentatively TRBD1 or TRBD2 (5 bases each). Germline CDR1 reads KGHSH; CDR2 reads LQKENI. The V gene lost 4 bases and the J gene lost 0 bases, with 10 bases spanning the gap. The length of the CDR3 is 14 residues. The CDR3 here is CASSQGTASYEQYF. The CDR3 DNA sequence: TGTGCCAGCTCACAAGGGACGGCCTCCTACGAGCAGTACTTC.

V is TRBV15 and J is TRBJ2-2; D is perhaps TRBD1 (6 bases). V lost 1 base to trimming and J lost 7 bases, with 10 bases between them. The CDR3 has 14 residues. Germline assignment: CDR1 LNHNV and CDR2 YYDKDF (reference sequence). CDR3 coding DNA: TGTGCCACCAGCAGAGGGGGGCCGGACGGGGAGCTGTTTTTT. Translating it yields CATSRGGPDGELFF. The variable domain in full, completed from reference TRBV15 and TRBJ2-2, reads DAMVIQNPRYQVTQFGKPVTLSCSQTLNHNVMYWYQQKSSQAPKLLFHYYDKDFNNEADTPDNFQSRRPNTSFCFLDIRSPGLGDTAMYLCATSRGGPDGELFFGEGSRLTVL.

This clonotype was found many times. This chain links TRBV28 with TRBJ1-1; the D is unclear. From germline, CDR1 is MDHEN and CDR2 SYDVKM. The CDR3 loop spans 12 amino acids. Trimming cost V 7 bases and J 4 bases, with 10 bases left between them. This chain's CDR3 is CASKLGPTEAFF. The CDR3 DNA is TGTGCCAGCAAACTCGGACCCACTGAAGCTTTCTTT.

This clonotype was recorded at least ten times. V usage is TRBV25-1 and J usage is TRBJ2-7, with D possibly being TRBD1 (5 bases). Trimming shortened V by 1 base and J by 3 bases, and 10 bases separated the two germline ends. This CDR3 region has 14 residues. Germline assignment: CDR1 MGHDK and CDR2 SYGVNS. This CDR3 reads CASSELKGLYEQYF. Written as DNA, the CDR3 is TGTGCCAGCAGTGAATTAAAGGGGCTCTACGAGCAGTACTTC.

In its sample, this clonotype was seen many times. The chain recombines TRBV7-2 with TRBJ2-5; tentative D call: TRBD2 (7 bases). This CDR3 is 16 amino acids long. The germline V gene encodes CDR1 SGHTA and CDR2 FQGNSA. V lost 1 base, J lost 5 bases, and 17 bases lay in between. CDR3 amino acids: CASSLGGGARQETQYF. The CDR3 DNA is TGTGCCAGCAGCTTAGGGGGGGGGGCGAGACAGGAGACCCAGTACTTC. Complete variable domain (other parts from reference TRBV7-2 and TRBJ2-5): GAGVSQSPSNKVTEKGKDVELRCDPISGHTALYWYRQSLGQGLEFLIYFQGNSAPDKSGLPSDRFSAERTGGSVSTLTIQRTQQEDSAVYLCASSLGGGARQETQYFGPGTRLLVL.

This clonotype has more than one count but fewer than ten. This chain joins TRBV7-9 and TRBJ1-1, with 7 bases aligning to TRBD1. The junction had 13 bases not matched to a gene; V was cut back by 6 bases and J by 0 bases. The CDR3 extends over 17 amino acids. From germline, CDR1 is SEHNR and CDR2 FQNEAQ (reference sequence). CDR3 region: CASSFPGTALLNTEAFF. The DNA for the CDR3 is TGTGCCAGCAGTTTCCCCGGGACAGCCCTTCTGAACACTGAAGCTTTCTTT.

The chain combines TRBV12-5 with TRBJ2-1; TRBD1 matches 7 bases. Germline CDR1 LGHNT, CDR2 FRNRAP. This CDR3 comprises 12 residues. Germline trimming cut 6 bases from V and 13 bases from J; bases unmatched to any gene: 9. CDR3 loop: CASGRDSLIQFF. Here the CDR3 DNA reads TGTGCTAGTGGCCGGGACAGCCTAATCCAGTTCTTC. The complete variable domain, with remaining parts taken from reference TRBV12-5 and TRBJ2-1, reads DARVTQTPRHKVTEMGQEVTMRCQPILGHNTVFWYRQTMMQGLELLAYFRNRAPLDDSGMPKDRFSAEMPDATLATLKIQPSEPRDSAVYFCASGRDSLIQFFGPGTRLTVL.

This sequence joins TRBV5-1 and TRBJ2-5; TRBD1 aligns across 9 bases. This CDR3 is built from 14 residues. Germline V gives CDR1 SGHRS, CDR2 YFSETQ. V was pared by 5 bases and J by 3 bases, with 5 bases of the junction left unmatched. The DNA for the CDR3 is TGCGCCAGCAGATCCACAGGGGGCGAAGAGACCCAGTACTTC. Amino acids: CASRSTGGEETQYF.

Many counts were recorded for this clonotype. The chain couples TRBV11-2 to TRBJ1-2, with D uncertain. The CDR3 length is 15 residues. Trimming shortened V by 3 bases and J by 2 bases, and 13 bases separated the two germline ends. Germline V gene sequence: CDR1 SGHAT, CDR2 FQNNGV. The CDR3 region has the DNA TGTGCCAGCAGCTTTGCCCCGAGGCAGAACTATGGCTACACCTTC. The encoded protein is CASSFAPRQNYGYTF.

V usage is TRBV6-1 and J usage is TRBJ2-2, with D possibly matching TRBD2 (5 bases). The CDR3 spans 16 residues. Germline CDR1 is MNHNS and CDR2 is SASEGT. The V gene lost 3 bases and the J gene lost 6 bases, with 17 bases spanning the gap. In DNA form, the CDR3 reads TGTGCCAGCAGTGATCTAAGGGAGATCGGTGCCGGGGAGCTGTTTTTT. This gives the protein CASSDLREIGAGELFF.

This clonotype was seen ten or more times. DNA of the CDR3: TGTGCCAGCAGATACACCGAGGGTCAGCCCCAGCATTTT. Amino acids: CASRYTEGQPQHF. V usage is TRBV2 and J usage is TRBJ1-5; D not resolved. Deletions cut 6 bases from V and 6 bases from J, with 12 bases between. Germline CDR1 and CDR2: SNHLY and FYNNEI. CDR3 size: 13 residues.

This clonotype was recorded at least ten times. V usage is TRBV11-2 and J usage is TRBJ2-3; D not resolved. V lost 4 bases, J lost 1 base, and 15 bases lay in between. This CDR3 has 16 residues. CDR1 and CDR2 (germline): SGHAT, FQNNGV. CDR3 bases: TGTGCCAGCAGCTCCCAGACAAGCGACCGCACAGATACGCAGTATTTT. Translation: CASSSQTSDRTDTQYF.

This clonotype was picked up many times. The J gene is TRBJ1-1, the V gene TRBV6-1; D unresolved. This CDR3 comprises 11 residues. Germline-derived CDR1 and CDR2 are MNHNS and SASEGT. V dropped 6 bases and J dropped 5 bases, with 7 bases sitting between them. CDR3 nucleotide sequence: TGTGCCAGCAGGGTTCGGACTGAAGCTTTCTTT. Translated: CASRVRTEAFF.

This clonotype occurred many times. The J gene is TRBJ2-2, the V gene TRBV27, with unresolved D. There are 17 residues in the CDR3. Germline V gene data show CDR1 as MNHEY and CDR2 as SMNVEV (reference sequence). The V gene lost 5 bases and the J gene lost 6 bases, with 22 bases spanning the gap. The CDR3 here is CASSLYTVQARAGELFF. Here the CDR3 DNA reads TGTGCCAGCAGTCTATATACTGTTCAGGCTCGCGCCGGGGAGCTGTTTTTT.

In its sample, this clonotype was seen many times. V is TRBV7-9 and J is TRBJ1-1, with a weak D call TRBD1 (6 bases). Germline V lookup: CDR1 SEHNR, CDR2 FQNEAQ (reference sequence). The CDR3 is 12 amino acids. The germline V and J ends were trimmed by 4 bases and 8 bases, with 11 bases remaining between them. CDR3 residues: CASSYTGLEAFF. The CDR3 region has the DNA TGTGCCAGCAGCTACACAGGGCTGGAAGCTTTCTTT.

This clonotype was counted ten times or more. The V and J genes are TRBV6-1 and TRBJ2-5; D may correspond to TRBD1 or TRBD2 (6 bases each). V lost 6 bases to trimming and J lost 3 bases, with 11 bases between them. The CDR3 is 13 amino acids. CDR1 and CDR2 from the germline V gene are MNHNS and SASEGT. In nucleotides, the CDR3 is TGTGCCAGCAGGGGGGGCCACAAAGAGACCCAGTACTTC. It is translated as CASRGGHKETQYF.

This clonotype was counted ten times or more. V usage is TRBV7-9 and J usage is TRBJ2-1; no clear D gene. The V and J ends lost 1 base and 2 bases respectively, with 9 bases between them. From germline, CDR1 is SEHNR and CDR2 FQNEAQ (reference sequence). The CDR3 loop spans 15 amino acids. The CDR3 sequence: CASSLGQWAYNEQFF. The DNA for the CDR3 is TGTGCCAGCAGCTTAGGGCAGTGGGCCTACAATGAGCAGTTCTTC.

Ten or more counts support this clonotype. The V and J genes are TRBV28 and TRBJ1-2; maybe TRBD1 (5 bases). The germline gives CDR1 MDHEN, CDR2 SYDVKM. This CDR3 is 13 amino acids long. V was trimmed by 3 bases and J by 4 bases, leaving 9 bases between them. The CDR3 reads CASSLPGGYGYTF. As DNA, the CDR3 is TGTGCCAGCAGTTTGCCGGGGGGCTATGGCTACACCTTC.